This T cell receptor beta chain is from a study of siplizumab effects on memory and regulatory T cells. Findings and caveats of the study: Tregs proliferating in siplizumab cultures lacked confirmation of their suppressive function.

Notes on this clone: What it recognizes is unknown.

Per sample, 95,000 to 100,000 TCR templates underwent assay. TCRdb keeps only in-frame clones here, not all; method: immunoSEQ multiplex PCR. The sample records about 91,000 clones, around 97% being singletons. The CDR3 has 15 amino acids. In germline, CDR1 is SGHRS, CDR2 YFSETQ. With V trimmed by 5 bases and J by 4 bases, 7 bases remained unmatched. This sequence originates from a human donor in good health. The V gene is TRBV5-1, the J gene TRBJ2-3, with 10 bases that match TRBD2. The source material was naive CD4+ T cells sorted from blood. CDR3 protein: CASSRSGGAPDTQYF. CDR3 sequence (DNA): TGCGCCAGCAGTCGGAGCGGGGGGGCACCAGATACGCAGTATTTT.